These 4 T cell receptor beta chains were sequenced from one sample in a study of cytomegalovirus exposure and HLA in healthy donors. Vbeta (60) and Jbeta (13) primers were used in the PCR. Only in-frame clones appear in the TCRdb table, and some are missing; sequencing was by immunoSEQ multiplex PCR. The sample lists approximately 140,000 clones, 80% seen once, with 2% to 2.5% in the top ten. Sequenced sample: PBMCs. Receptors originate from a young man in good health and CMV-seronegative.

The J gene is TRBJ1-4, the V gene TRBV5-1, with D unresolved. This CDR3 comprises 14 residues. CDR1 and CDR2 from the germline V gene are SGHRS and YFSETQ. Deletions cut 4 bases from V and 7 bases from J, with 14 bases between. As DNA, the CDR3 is TGCGCCAGCAGCGAGGGATCCTCCTTTGAAAAACTGTTTTTT. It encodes CASSEGSSFEKLFF.

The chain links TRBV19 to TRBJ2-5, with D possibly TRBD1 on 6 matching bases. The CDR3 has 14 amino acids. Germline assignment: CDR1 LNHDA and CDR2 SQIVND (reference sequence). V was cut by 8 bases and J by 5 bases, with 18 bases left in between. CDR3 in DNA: TGTGCCAGTCAGAACAGGGAGAGGGGCGAGACCCAGTACTTC. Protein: CASQNRERGETQYF.

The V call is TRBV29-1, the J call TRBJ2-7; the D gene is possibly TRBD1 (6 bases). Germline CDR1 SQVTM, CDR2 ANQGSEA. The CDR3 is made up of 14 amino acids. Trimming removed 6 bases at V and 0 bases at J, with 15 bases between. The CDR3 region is CSVYGTQFSYEQYF. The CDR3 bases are TGCAGCGTGTACGGGACACAATTCTCCTACGAGCAGTACTTC.

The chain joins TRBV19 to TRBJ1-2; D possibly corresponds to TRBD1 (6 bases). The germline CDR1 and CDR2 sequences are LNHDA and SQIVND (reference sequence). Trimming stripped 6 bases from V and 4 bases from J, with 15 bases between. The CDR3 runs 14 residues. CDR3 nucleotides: TGTGCCAGTAGGAGGGGGGGCGCGAGCTATGGCTACACCTTC. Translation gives CASRRGGASYGYTF.